This T cell receptor (beta chain) was obtained from a study of T-cell reconstitution after alpha-beta-depleted transplantation in children. Study-wide results and caveats: Expanded graft clones, several hundred of them, were reportedly the source of alpha-beta T cells about two months after transplant.

CDR3 length: 15 residues. The germline V and J ends were trimmed by 1 base and 4 bases, with 13 bases remaining between them. Germline CDR1 is SGHAT and CDR2 is FQNNGV. It was with unique molecular identifiers that the TCRbeta library was prepared. TCRdb used MiXCR to reprocess the PCR reads, holding one entry per CDR3 protein. The repertoire holds about 580,000 distinct CDR3 sequences, around 23% seen once, with less than 15% in the top ten. On this clonotype itself: Antigen specificity is unknown.

This clonotype was sampled from a boy less than two years old who had a stem cell transplant for acute myeloid leukemia, so the T cells may come from the graft donor. This chain uses TRBV11-2 with TRBJ1-1, with D unresolved. The specimen comprised PBMCs, mostly from graft donor cells, sampled 360 days after TCRalphabeta/CD19-depleted stem cell transplant. The CDR3 bases are TGTGCCAGCAGCTTAGTAGGTGCGTCGTTCACTGAAGCTTTCTTT. Translation: CASSLVGASFTEAFF.